The 32 T cell receptor beta chains below come from one sample, sequenced in a study of blood T cell repertoires in COVID-19. Here immunoSEQ multiplex PCR was the method, and the copy in TCRdb shows in-frame clones only, minus some. The sample carries about 80,000 clones, around 83% recorded once. Specimen: peripheral blood. These receptors were taken from a woman aged 70-85 years with acute or convalescent COVID-19.

CDR3 bases: TGTGCCAGGGGACAGGGGTTACCAGTTGGGATGCTTGACGCCAAAAACATTCAGTACTTC. Amino acids: CARGQGLPVGMLDAKNIQYF. V gene TRBV21-1 combines with J gene TRBJ2-4; no check of the table's D call, TRBD1, against the DNA was made. TRBV21-1 is reported as a pseudogene. The CDR3 loop spans 20 amino acids.

The chain carries TRBV7-3 and TRBJ2-5; 8 nucleotides align to TRBD1. The V segment lost 5 bases and the J segment 4 bases; nucleotides outside the gene matches: 6. The germline CDR1 and CDR2 sequences are SGHTA and FQGTGA. The CDR3 consists of 14 residues. CDR3 coding DNA: TGTGCCAGCAGCCAGTTCGGACAGGGAGAGACCCAGTACTTC. Amino acids: CASSQFGQGETQYF.

The V and J genes are TRBV3-1 (or the pseudogene TRBV3-2) and TRBJ2-1, with D possibly TRBD2 on 5 matching bases. Germline V gene lookup returns CDR1 LGHDT and CDR2 YNNKEL (reference sequence). The CDR3 runs to 17 residues. V lost 1 base to trimming and J lost 7 bases, with 20 bases between them. The CDR3 region has the DNA TGTGCCAGCAGCCAAGGGCGGCTAGCTACGGTTAGGAATGAGCAGTTCTTC. Translating gives CASSQGRLATVRNEQFF.

The chain uses TRBV29-1 and TRBJ2-3; TRBD2 aligns across 13 bases. CDR1 is SQVTM, CDR2 ANQGSEA, per germline. The CDR3 contains 17 residues. After removal of 4 bases from V and 2 bases from J, the junction contained 9 bases not matched to a gene. The CDR3: CSVAGLAGEMFTDTQYF. CDR3 coding DNA: TGCAGCGTTGCTGGACTAGCGGGAGAGATGTTCACAGATACGCAGTATTTT.

The CDR3 DNA sequence: TGTGCCTGGAGTGTACAAAAGCGAAACGCTAGCACAGATACGCAGTATTTT. Amino acid sequence: CAWSVQKRNASTDTQYF. This chain uses TRBV30 with TRBJ2-3, with D uncertain. V lost 0 bases and J lost 0, with 16 bases in between. From germline, CDR1 is GTSNPN and CDR2 SVGIG (reference sequence). There are 17 residues in the CDR3.

The chain combines TRBV12-3 or TRBV12-4 with TRBJ1-1; 8 nucleotides align to TRBD1. V was pared by 6 bases and J by 9 bases, with 6 bases of the junction left unmatched. The CDR3 loop spans 12 amino acids. The CDR3 DNA sequence: TGTGCCAGCAGCCAACAGGGGGGGAAAGCTTTCTTT. It encodes CASSQQGGKAFF.

The CDR3 spells CASSSQGVQETQYF. The CDR3 nucleotides are TGTGCCAGCAGCTCACAGGGAGTACAAGAGACCCAGTACTTC. This chain links TRBV5-4 with TRBJ2-5; tentative D call: TRBD1 (6 bases). The CDR3 totals 14 residues. Germline V gene sequence: CDR1 SGHNT, CDR2 YYREEE (reference sequence). V was shortened by 3 bases and J by 2 bases, with 11 bases between the two germline ends.

The chain joins TRBV10-3 to TRBJ2-5; D remains ambiguous. V gave up 0 bases and J gave up 1 base, with 9 bases separating them. This CDR3 is 15 amino acids long. Germline values: CDR1 ENHRY, CDR2 SYGVKD. The CDR3 coding sequence is TGTGCCATCAGTGAGTCCCTGTCTCCCCAAGAGACCCAGTACTTC. This codes for CAISESLSPQETQYF.

This chain connects TRBV30 to TRBJ2-1; 14 positions agree with TRBD2. Unmatched junction bases numbered 15, after V lost 5 bases and J lost 3 bases. CDR3 length: 19 amino acids. The germline V gene has CDR1 GTSNPN and CDR2 SVGIG (reference sequence). CDR3 sequence reads: CAWAAPSGTSGRLYNEQFF. CDR3 DNA: TGTGCCTGGGCCGCCCCTTCCGGGACTAGCGGGAGACTCTACAATGAGCAGTTCTTC. The full variable domain, in which reference TRBV30 and TRBJ2-1 provide the parts outside the CDR3, is SQTIHQWPATLVQPVGSPLSLECTVEGTSNPNLYWYRQAAGRGLQLLFYSVGIGQISSEVPQNLSASRPQDRQFILSSKKLLLSDSGFYLCAWAAPSGTSGRLYNEQFFGPGTRLTVL.

This clone was observed a handful of times. The V and J genes are TRBV12-3 or TRBV12-4 and TRBJ2-7, with D maybe TRBD2 (5 bases). This CDR3 has 11 amino acids. V was pared by 2 bases and J by 13 bases, with 12 bases between. DNA of the CDR3: TGTGCCAGCAGTTTATGGGGAGAACCCTACTTC. Translation: CASSLWGEPYF.

This chain joins TRBV5-5 and TRBJ1-1; tentative D call: TRBD1 (6 bases). Germline values: CDR1 SGHKS, CDR2 YYEKEE (reference sequence). Deletions cut 4 bases from V and 1 base from J, with 26 bases between. The CDR3 length is 19 residues. In nucleotides, the CDR3 is TGTGCCAGCAGCCGTGTATGGGGGGGCCGCGGTGGGCAGAACACTGAAGCTTTCTTT. This gives the protein CASSRVWGGRGGQNTEAFF. Looking up the rest from reference TRBV5-5 and TRBJ1-1 gives the full variable domain: DAGVTQSPTHLIKTRGQQVTLRCSPISGHKSVSWYQQVLGQGPQFIFQYYEKEERGRGNFPDRFSARQFPNYSSELNVNALLLGDSALYLCASSRVWGGRGGQNTEAFFGQGTRLTVV.

This clone turned up a few times. The chain has TRBV4-1 and TRBJ1-4; 9 bases match TRBD1. Trimming removed 1 base from V and 6 bases from J; junction bases left unmatched: 3. The V gene's germline CDR1 is MGHRA and CDR2 YSYEKL. The CDR3 spans 15 residues. The CDR3 nucleotides are TGCGCCAGCAGCCAAGTTGGGACAGGGTATGAAAAACTGTTTTTT. The encoded protein is CASSQVGTGYEKLFF.

V and J are TRBV30 and TRBJ2-3; 11 bases fit TRBD2. V shed 5 bases and J 5 bases; nucleotides not matched to a gene: 12. CDR3 length: 16 residues. Per germline, CDR1 GTSNPN and CDR2 SVGIG (reference sequence). CDR3 in DNA: TGTGCCTGGCGGTCACTACTAGCGGGAGTAGGAGATACGCAGTATTTT. Translating it yields CAWRSLLAGVGDTQYF.

This chain links TRBV4-1 with TRBJ2-7; D might be TRBD1 (6 bases). V shed 1 base and J shed 0 bases, with 10 bases lying between them. Germline V gives CDR1 MGHRA, CDR2 YSYEKL. The CDR3 runs 15 residues. CDR3 coding DNA: TGCGCCAGCAGCCAAGCGACAGGAAGCTCCTACGAGCAGTACTTC. Translating it yields CASSQATGSSYEQYF.

The chain couples TRBV2 to TRBJ2-7; 9 bases fit TRBD2. This CDR3 has 15 residues. CDR1 SNHLY and CDR2 FYNNEI come from the germline V gene. Trimming removed 3 bases from V and 1 base from J; junction bases left unmatched: 4. This chain's CDR3 is CASSDWLAGSYEQYF. Here the CDR3 DNA reads TGTGCCAGCAGTGATTGGCTAGCGGGATCCTACGAGCAGTACTTC.

This clone has only a few counts. The CDR3 DNA reads as TGCAGCGTTACTGACAGGGTGGGTAGTTGGTACTTC. Translated: CSVTDRVGSWYF. This chain links TRBV29-1 with TRBJ2-7; 7 positions match TRBD1. Germline loops: CDR1 SQVTM, CDR2 ANQGSEA. Losses at the gene ends were 5 bases for V and 12 bases for J; bases not matched to a gene: 13. The CDR3 has 12 residues.

The chain uses TRBV15 and TRBJ2-3; TRBD1 is a possible D gene (5 bases). Germline lookup yields CDR1 LNHNV and CDR2 YYDKDF (reference sequence). V lost 1 base to trimming and J lost 0 bases, with 11 bases between them. The CDR3 runs 16 residues. The CDR3 DNA reads TGTGCCACCAGCAGAGGACAGCAATCTAGCACAGATACGCAGTATTTT. Its protein is CATSRGQQSSTDTQYF.

The J gene is TRBJ2-2, the V gene TRBV30; the D is unclear. CDR1 GTSNPN and CDR2 SVGIG come from the germline V gene (reference sequence). The V gene lost 2 bases and the J gene lost 4 bases, with 5 bases spanning the gap. CDR3 length: 12 residues. Here the CDR3 reads CAWSQVTGELFF. Written as DNA, the CDR3 is TGTGCCTGGAGTCAGGTCACCGGGGAGCTGTTTTTT.

As DNA, the CDR3 is TGCGCCAGCAGCTTGGATGGGACTAGCGGGGCGCCCCAGTACTTC. It yields the protein CASSLDGTSGAPQYF. The J gene is TRBJ2-5, the V gene TRBV5-1, with 13 bases matching TRBD2. The CDR3 contains 15 residues. V trimming: 0 bases; J trimming: 9 bases; junction bases outside the gene matches: 5. The V gene's germline CDR1 is SGHRS and CDR2 YFSETQ.

The J gene is TRBJ1-5, the V gene TRBV19; a possible D gene is TRBD1 (6 bases). Germline V gene data show CDR1 as LNHDA and CDR2 as SQIVND (reference sequence). The CDR3 has 14 amino acids. Trimming removed 4 bases from V and 5 bases from J, with 12 bases in between. The CDR3 DNA sequence: TGTGCCAGTAGTACCTGGACAGACTATCAGCCCCAGCATTTT. Translated, it gives CASSTWTDYQPQHF. Full variable domain (remainder filled in from reference TRBV19 and TRBJ1-5): DGGITQSPKYLFRKEGQNVTLSCEQNLNHDAMYWYRQDPGQGLRLIYYSQIVNDFQKGDIAEGYSVSREKKESFPLTVTSAQKNPTAFYLCASSTWTDYQPQHFGDGTRLSIL.

The V and J genes are TRBV30 and TRBJ1-5; 7 bases match TRBD1. This CDR3 comprises 13 residues. V lost 2 bases to trimming and J lost 5 bases; unmatched junction nucleotides: 3. Germline loops: CDR1 GTSNPN, CDR2 SVGIG (reference sequence). CDR3 region: CAWSRGGDQPQHF. Written as DNA, the CDR3 is TGTGCCTGGAGTCGAGGGGGCGATCAGCCCCAGCATTTT.

This clone has more than one count but fewer than ten. CDR3 sequence (DNA): TGTGCCAGCAGCTTCAATCCGCAGGGGCTAGACTATGGCTACACCTTC. It is translated as CASSFNPQGLDYGYTF. V is TRBV5-6 and J is TRBJ1-2, with D perhaps TRBD1 (6 bases). CDR1 and CDR2 from the germline V gene are SGHDT and YYEEEE. Trimming left V 2 bases short and J 3 bases short, with 17 bases between. The length of the CDR3 is 16 residues. Full variable domain (missing parts from reference TRBV5-6 and TRBJ1-2): DAGVTQSPTHLIKTRGQQVTLRCSPKSGHDTVSWYQQALGQGPQFIFQYYEEEERQRGNFPDRFSGHQFPNYSSELNVNALLLGDSALYLCASSFNPQGLDYGYTFGSGTRLTVV.

V and J are TRBV15 and TRBJ1-1, with D possibly being TRBD1 (5 bases). The CDR3 contains 13 residues. Germline values: CDR1 LNHNV, CDR2 YYDKDF (reference sequence). V lost 5 bases to trimming and J lost 0 bases, with 7 bases between them. The CDR3 coding sequence is TGTGCCACCAGCTGGGACTTGAACACTGAAGCTTTCTTT. This encodes CATSWDLNTEAFF.

V is TRBV29-1 and J is TRBJ1-2, with TRBD1 matching over 11 bases. The CDR3 is 15 amino acids. The germline V gene has CDR1 SQVTM and CDR2 ANQGSEA. Germline trimming cut 8 bases from V and 3 bases from J; bases unmatched to any gene: 11. The CDR3 coding sequence is TGCAGCATTTCGAAGCCGGGACAGGGGGACTATGGCTACACCTTC. Translation gives CSISKPGQGDYGYTF.

This chain uses TRBV7-9 with TRBJ2-1; no firm D call. Between the trimmed V and J ends, which lost 0 bases and 5 bases, there was a span of 5 bases. The CDR3 runs to 13 residues. The germline CDR1 and CDR2 sequences are SEHNR and FQNEAQ (reference sequence). CDR3 in DNA: TGTGCCAGCAGCTTAGCCCGGGACAATGAGCAGTTCTTC. It encodes CASSLARDNEQFF.

The chain is built from TRBV2 and TRBJ1-5; the match to TRBD1 covers 7 bases. J was trimmed by 5 bases and V by 7 bases; bases with no gene match: 5. Germline-derived CDR1 and CDR2 are SNHLY and FYNNEI. The CDR3 runs to 13 residues. The CDR3 here is CASIRDRDQPQHF. For the CDR3, the DNA is TGTGCCAGCATTCGGGACAGAGATCAGCCCCAGCATTTT.

The chain carries TRBV4-2 and TRBJ2-1, with 8 bases lining up with TRBD1. Germline V gene data show CDR1 as LGHNA and CDR2 as YNFKEQ. The CDR3 is 16 amino acids. After removal of 0 bases from V and 4 bases from J, the junction contained 5 bases not matched to a gene. The CDR3 here is CASSQDQQGVYNEQFF. In DNA form, the CDR3 reads TGTGCCAGCAGCCAAGATCAACAGGGGGTTTACAATGAGCAGTTCTTC.

The chain joins TRBV29-1 to TRBJ2-7; 8 bases map to TRBD2. Germline CDR1 and CDR2: SQVTM and ANQGSEA. The V and J ends lost 7 bases and 7 bases, in that order; junction bases with no gene match: 12. This CDR3 comprises 13 residues. CDR3 nucleotide sequence: TGCAGCGGAGGACGGGAGGGCCAGGGGGAGCAGTACTTC. Its protein product is CSGGREGQGEQYF.

The J gene is TRBJ1-3, the V gene TRBV5-4; perhaps TRBD1 as D (6 bases). The germline V gene encodes CDR1 SGHNT and CDR2 YYREEE (reference sequence). The V end was cut by 4 bases, the J end by 0 bases, with 14 bases between. The length of the CDR3 is 16 residues. CDR3 protein: CASSGAGEFSGNTIYF. In nucleotides, the CDR3 is TGTGCCAGCAGCGGAGCAGGGGAGTTCTCTGGAAACACCATATATTTT.

The chain recombines TRBV19 with TRBJ1-5, with a weak D call TRBD1 (6 bases). CDR1 is LNHDA, CDR2 SQIVND, per germline (reference sequence). The V end was cut by 7 bases, the J end by 9 bases, with 19 bases between. This CDR3 has 14 amino acids. CDR3 in DNA: TGTGCCAGTACCCACAAAGGGGGAGCGCGGCCCCAGCATTTT. Translation gives CASTHKGGARPQHF.

The sample holds a few counts of this clone. The rearrangement joins TRBV6-1 to TRBJ1-3; 7 bases align to TRBD1. The CDR3 is 14 residues long. Trimming took 1 base from V and 15 from J; bases not matched to a gene: 12. Germline CDR1 and CDR2: MNHNS and SASEGT. CDR3 DNA: TGTGCCAGCAGTGAAGGCCGGGACAGCGCTAACTCATATTTT. Translation: CASSEGRDSANSYF.

V and J are TRBV19 and TRBJ2-5, with 7 bases that match TRBD2. Trimming at V came to 9 bases and at J to 7 bases, leaving 14 bases not matched to a gene. The CDR3 is 14 amino acids. Per germline, CDR1 LNHDA and CDR2 SQIVND (reference sequence). CDR3 sequence reads: CASSPGTNSGTQYF. Here the CDR3 DNA reads TGTGCCAGCTCGCCCGGGACTAACTCAGGGACCCAGTACTTC.